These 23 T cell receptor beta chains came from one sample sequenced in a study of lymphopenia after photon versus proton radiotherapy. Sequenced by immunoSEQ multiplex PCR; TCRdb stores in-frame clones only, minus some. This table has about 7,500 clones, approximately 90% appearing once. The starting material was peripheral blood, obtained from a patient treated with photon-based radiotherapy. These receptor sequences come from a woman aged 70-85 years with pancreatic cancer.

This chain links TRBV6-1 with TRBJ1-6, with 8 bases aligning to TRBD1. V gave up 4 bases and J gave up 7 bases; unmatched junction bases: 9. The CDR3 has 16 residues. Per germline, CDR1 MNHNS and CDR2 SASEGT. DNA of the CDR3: TGTGCCAGCAGTGCCCAAGGGACAGGAATAAATTCACCCCTCCACTTT. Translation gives CASSAQGTGINSPLHF.

The CDR3 sequence: CASSRASEGLVEAFF. The CDR3 DNA is TGTGCCAGCAGCCGAGCGTCTGAGGGGCTGGTTGAGGCTTTCTTT. The chain couples TRBV5-4 to TRBJ1-1, with D tentatively TRBD1 (5 bases). The germline V gene encodes CDR1 SGHNT and CDR2 YYREEE (reference sequence). This CDR3 comprises 15 residues. V lost 4 bases, J lost 11 bases, and 24 bases lay in between.

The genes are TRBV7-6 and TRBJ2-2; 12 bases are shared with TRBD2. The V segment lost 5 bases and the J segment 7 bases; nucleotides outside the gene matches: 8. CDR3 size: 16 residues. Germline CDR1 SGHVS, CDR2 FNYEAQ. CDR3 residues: CASSRTSGILGGELFF. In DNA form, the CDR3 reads TGTGCCAGCAGCCGGACTAGCGGGATTTTAGGCGGGGAGCTGTTTTTT.

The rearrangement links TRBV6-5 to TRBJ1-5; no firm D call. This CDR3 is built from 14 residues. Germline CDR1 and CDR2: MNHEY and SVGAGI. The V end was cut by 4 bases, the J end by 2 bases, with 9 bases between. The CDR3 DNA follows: TGTGCCAGCAGTTTGGGGTTCGGCAATCAGCCCCAGCATTTT. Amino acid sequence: CASSLGFGNQPQHF.

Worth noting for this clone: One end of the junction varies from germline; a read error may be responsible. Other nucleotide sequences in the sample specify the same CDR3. DNA for the CDR3: TGTGCCAGCAGTCCACGGCGGCAAAACTACGGCTACACCTTC. Protein product: CASSPRRQNYGYTF. This rearrangement joins TRBV27 to TRBJ1-2; unclear D gene. The CDR3 spans 14 residues. CDR1 and CDR2 (germline): MNHEY, SMNVEV (reference sequence).

CDR3 nucleotides: TGTGCCAGCAGTTCAGGTCCCAGGGGGGGGGAGCAGTACTTC. It yields the protein CASSSGPRGGEQYF. This chain connects TRBV6-6 to TRBJ2-7, with D perhaps matching TRBD1 or TRBD2 (7 bases each). CDR3 length: 14 amino acids. CDR1 and CDR2 from the germline V gene are MNHNY and SVGAGI (reference sequence). V lost 4 bases, J lost 7 bases, and 17 bases lay in between.

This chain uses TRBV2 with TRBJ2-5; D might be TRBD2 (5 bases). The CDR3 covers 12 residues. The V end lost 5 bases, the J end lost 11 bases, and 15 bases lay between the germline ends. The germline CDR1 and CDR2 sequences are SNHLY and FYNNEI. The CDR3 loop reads CASSTQSREQYF. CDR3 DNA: TGTGCCAGCAGTACCCAGTCTAGGGAGCAGTACTTC.

The CDR3 nucleotides read TGTGCCAGCAGTTTGGGGGGGGCCAACGTCCTGACTTTC. It codes for CASSLGGANVLTF. The chain couples TRBV28 to TRBJ2-6, with D unclear. Germline lookup yields CDR1 MDHEN and CDR2 SYDVKM. Trimming shortened V by 3 bases and J by 4 bases, and 4 bases separated the two germline ends. The CDR3 is 13 residues long.

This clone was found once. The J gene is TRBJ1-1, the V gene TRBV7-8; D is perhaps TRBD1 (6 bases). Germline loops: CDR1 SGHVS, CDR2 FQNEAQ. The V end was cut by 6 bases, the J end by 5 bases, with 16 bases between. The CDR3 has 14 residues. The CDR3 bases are TGTGCCAGCAGACGGACAGTCCGGGAGACTGAAGCTTTCTTT. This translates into CASRRTVRETEAFF.

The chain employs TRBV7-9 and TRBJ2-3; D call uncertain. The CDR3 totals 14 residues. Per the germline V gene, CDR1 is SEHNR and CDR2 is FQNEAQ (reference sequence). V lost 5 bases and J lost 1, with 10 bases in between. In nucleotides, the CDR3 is TGTGCCAGCAGCGCCCTGACGCGCACAGATACGCAGTATTTT. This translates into CASSALTRTDTQYF.

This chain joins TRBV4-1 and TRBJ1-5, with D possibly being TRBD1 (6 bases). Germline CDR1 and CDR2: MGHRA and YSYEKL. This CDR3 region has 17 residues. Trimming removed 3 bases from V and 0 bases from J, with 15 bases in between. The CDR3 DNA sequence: TGCGCCAGCAGCCATACCGGGGGCACAAATAGCAATCAGCCCCAGCATTTT. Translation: CASSHTGGTNSNQPQHF.

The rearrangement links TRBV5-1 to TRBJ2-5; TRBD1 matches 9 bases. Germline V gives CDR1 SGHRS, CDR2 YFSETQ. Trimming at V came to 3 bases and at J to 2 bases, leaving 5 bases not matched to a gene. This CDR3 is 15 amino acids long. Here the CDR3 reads CASSSMGTGQETQYF. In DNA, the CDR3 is TGCGCCAGCAGCTCGATGGGGACAGGGCAAGAGACCCAGTACTTC.

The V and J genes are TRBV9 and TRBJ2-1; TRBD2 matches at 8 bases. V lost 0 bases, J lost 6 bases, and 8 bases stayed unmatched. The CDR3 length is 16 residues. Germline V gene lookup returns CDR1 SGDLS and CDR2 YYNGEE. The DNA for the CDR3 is TGTGCCAGCAGCGTAGGAGGGAGCGGGAGCATCAATGAGCAGTTCTTC. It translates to CASSVGGSGSINEQFF.

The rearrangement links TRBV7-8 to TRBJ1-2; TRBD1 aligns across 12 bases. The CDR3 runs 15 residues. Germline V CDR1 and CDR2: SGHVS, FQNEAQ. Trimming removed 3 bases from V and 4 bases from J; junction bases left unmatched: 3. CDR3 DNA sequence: TGTGCCAGCAGCTTTGGGACAGGGGGCGCCTATGGCTACACCTTC. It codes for CASSFGTGGAYGYTF.

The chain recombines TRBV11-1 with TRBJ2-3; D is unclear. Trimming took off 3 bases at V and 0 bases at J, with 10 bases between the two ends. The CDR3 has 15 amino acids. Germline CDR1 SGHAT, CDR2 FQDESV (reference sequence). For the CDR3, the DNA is TGTGCCAGCAGCTTGGGTCCACGTAGCACAGATACGCAGTATTTT. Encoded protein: CASSLGPRSTDTQYF.

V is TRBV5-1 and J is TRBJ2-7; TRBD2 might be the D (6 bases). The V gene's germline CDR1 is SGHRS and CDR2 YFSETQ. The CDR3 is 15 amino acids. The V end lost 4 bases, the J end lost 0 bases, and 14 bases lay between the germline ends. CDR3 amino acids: CASSGGTKTSYEQYF. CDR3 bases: TGCGCCAGCAGCGGAGGGACCAAGACCTCCTACGAGCAGTACTTC.

For the CDR3, the DNA is TGTGCCAGCAGTAGACAGGTTATCTATGGCTACACCTTC. It translates to CASSRQVIYGYTF. The J gene is TRBJ1-2, the V gene TRBV28, with a weak D call TRBD1 (6 bases). The CDR3 is 13 amino acids. Germline V gives CDR1 MDHEN, CDR2 SYDVKM. V was trimmed by 5 bases and J by 4 bases, leaving 11 bases between them.

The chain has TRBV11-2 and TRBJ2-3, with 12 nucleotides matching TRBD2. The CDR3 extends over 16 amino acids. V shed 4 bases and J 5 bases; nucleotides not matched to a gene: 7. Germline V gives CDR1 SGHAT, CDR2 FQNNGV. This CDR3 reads CASSSLAGGPRDTQYF. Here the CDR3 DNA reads TGTGCCAGCAGCTCGCTAGCGGGAGGGCCGAGAGATACGCAGTATTTT.

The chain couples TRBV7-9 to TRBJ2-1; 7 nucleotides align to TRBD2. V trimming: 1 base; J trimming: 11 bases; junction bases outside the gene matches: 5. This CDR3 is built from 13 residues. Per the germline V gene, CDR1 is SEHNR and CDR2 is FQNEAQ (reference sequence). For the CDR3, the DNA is TGTGCCAGCAGCTTAGGTACTAGCGACCAGCAGTTCTTC. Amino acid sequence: CASSLGTSDQQFF.

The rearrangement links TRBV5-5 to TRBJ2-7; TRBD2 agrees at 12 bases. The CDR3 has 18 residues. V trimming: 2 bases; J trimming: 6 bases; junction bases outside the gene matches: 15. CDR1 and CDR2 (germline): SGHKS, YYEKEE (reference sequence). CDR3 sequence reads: CASSFQGLAGWGRVEQYF. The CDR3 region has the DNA TGTGCCAGCAGCTTTCAAGGACTAGCGGGATGGGGCCGGGTCGAGCAGTACTTC.

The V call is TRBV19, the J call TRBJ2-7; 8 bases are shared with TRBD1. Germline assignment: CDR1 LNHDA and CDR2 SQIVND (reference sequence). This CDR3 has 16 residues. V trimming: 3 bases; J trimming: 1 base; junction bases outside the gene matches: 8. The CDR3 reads CASSMPGTGKSYEQYF. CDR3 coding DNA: TGTGCCAGTAGTATGCCCGGGACAGGAAAATCCTACGAGCAGTACTTC. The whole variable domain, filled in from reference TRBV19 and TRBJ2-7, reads DGGITQSPKYLFRKEGQNVTLSCEQNLNHDAMYWYRQDPGQGLRLIYYSQIVNDFQKGDIAEGYSVSREKKESFPLTVTSAQKNPTAFYLCASSMPGTGKSYEQYFGPGTRLTVT.

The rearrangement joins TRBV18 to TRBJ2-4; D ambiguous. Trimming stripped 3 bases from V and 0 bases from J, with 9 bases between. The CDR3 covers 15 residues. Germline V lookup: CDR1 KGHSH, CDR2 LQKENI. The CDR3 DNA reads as TGTGCCAGCTCACCGACGCTGACAGCCAAAAACATTCAGTACTTC. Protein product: CASSPTLTAKNIQYF.

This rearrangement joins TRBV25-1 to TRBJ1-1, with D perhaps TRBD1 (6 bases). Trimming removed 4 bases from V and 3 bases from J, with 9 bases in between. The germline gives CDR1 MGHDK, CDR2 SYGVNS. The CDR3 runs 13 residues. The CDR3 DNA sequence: TGTGCCAGCAGTGTCCCAGGGGACACTGAAGCTTTCTTT. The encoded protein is CASSVPGDTEAFF.